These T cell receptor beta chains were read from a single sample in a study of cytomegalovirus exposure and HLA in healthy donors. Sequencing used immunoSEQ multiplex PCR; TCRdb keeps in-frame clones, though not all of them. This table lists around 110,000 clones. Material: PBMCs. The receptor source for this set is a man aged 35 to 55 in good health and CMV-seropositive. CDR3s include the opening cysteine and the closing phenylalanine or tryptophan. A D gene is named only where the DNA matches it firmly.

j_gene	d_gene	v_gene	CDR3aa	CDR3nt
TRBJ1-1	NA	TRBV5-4	CASSLMLSKNTEAFF	TGTGCCAGCAGCTTGATGCTGAGCAAGAACACTGAAGCTTTCTTT
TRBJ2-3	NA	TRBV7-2	CASSLVGSTDTQYF	TGTGCCAGCAGCTTAGTCGGGAGCACAGATACGCAGTATTTT
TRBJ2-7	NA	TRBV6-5	CASSYSGYNDEQYF	TGTGCCAGCAGTTATTCAGGGTATAACGACGAGCAGTACTTC
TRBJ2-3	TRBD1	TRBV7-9	CASSQGASDTQYF	TGTGCCAGCAGCCAGGGGGCGTCAGATACGCAGTATTTT
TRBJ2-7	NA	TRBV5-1	CASSLSDEQYF	TGCGCCAGCAGCTTGTCCGACGAGCAGTACTTC
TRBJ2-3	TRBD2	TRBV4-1	CASSQENPLAGGKDTQYF	TGCGCCAGCAGCCAAGAAAACCCCCTAGCGGGAGGTAAAGATACGCAGTATTTT
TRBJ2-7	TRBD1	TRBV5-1	CASSLTRDRGVYEQYF	TGCGCCAGCAGCTTGACCCGGGACAGGGGGGTTTACGAGCAGTACTTC
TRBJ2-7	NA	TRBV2	CASSDRGSYEQYF	TGTGCCAGCAGTGACAGAGGCTCCTACGAGCAGTACTTC
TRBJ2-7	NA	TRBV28	CASSSTGFREQYF	TGTGCCAGCAGTTCCACAGGGTTCCGCGAGCAGTACTTC
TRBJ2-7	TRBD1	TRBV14	CASSLGQGPYEQYF	TGTGCCAGCAGCCTTGGACAGGGGCCCTACGAGCAGTACTTC
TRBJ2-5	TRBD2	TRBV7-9	CASSLDRNYLREQYF	TGTGCCAGCAGCTTAGACAGAAACTATCTGCGGGAGCAGTACTTC
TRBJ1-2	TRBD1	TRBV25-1	CASTGTGQNGYTF	TGTGCCAGCACCGGGACAGGGCAAAATGGCTACACCTTC
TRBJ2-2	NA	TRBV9	CASSVGGGSGAGELFF	TGTGCCAGCAGCGTCGGAGGAGGGTCTGGTGCCGGGGAGCTGTTTTTT
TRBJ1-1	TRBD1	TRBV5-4	CASSPGTGAMNTEAFF	TGTGCCAGCAGCCCTGGGACAGGGGCTATGAACACTGAAGCTTTCTTT
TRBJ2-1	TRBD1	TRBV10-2	CASRDGSGTGRNNEQFF	TGCGCCAGCAGGGACGGGTCCGGGACAGGGAGGAACAATGAGCAGTTCTTC
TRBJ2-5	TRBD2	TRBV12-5	CASAAGGTQYF	TGTGCTAGTGCCGCGGGGGGGACCCAGTACTTC
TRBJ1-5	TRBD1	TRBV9	CASSVTGEMRQPQHF	TGTGCCAGCAGCGTTACAGGGGAAATGAGGCAGCCCCAGCATTTT
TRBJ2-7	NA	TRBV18	CASSPRVDYEQYF	TGTGCCAGCTCACCACGCGTCGACTACGAGCAGTACTTC
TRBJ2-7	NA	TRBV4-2	CASSLGGDHYEQYF	TGTGCCAGCAGCCTAGGGGGGGACCACTACGAGCAGTACTTC
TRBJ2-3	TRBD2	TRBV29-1	CSAPEVAGGSGGAQYF	TGCAGCGCCCCCGAGGTGGCGGGGGGGTCTGGAGGCGCGCAGTATTTT
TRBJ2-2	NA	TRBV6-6	CASRLALGAEDGELFF	TGTGCCAGCAGGTTAGCCCTAGGGGCCGAAGACGGGGAGCTGTTTTTT
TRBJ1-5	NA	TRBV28	CASSFHQGSNQPQHF	TGTGCCAGCAGTTTTCATCAGGGGAGCAATCAGCCCCAGCATTTT
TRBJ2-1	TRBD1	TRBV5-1	CASSFETGGLSLYNEQFF	TGCGCCAGCAGCTTTGAGACAGGGGGCTTATCTCTGTACAATGAGCAGTTCTTC
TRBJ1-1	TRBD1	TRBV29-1	CSVVISTPRGLDTEAFF	TGCAGCGTTGTCATCTCGACCCCCAGGGGGCTGGACACTGAAGCTTTCTTT
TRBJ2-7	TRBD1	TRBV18	CASSPPRTGGTYEQYF	TGTGCCAGCTCACCACCGCGGACAGGGGGGACATACGAGCAGTACTTC
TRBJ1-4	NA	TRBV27	CASTGRQGWGEKLFF	TGTGCCAGCACGGGACGTCAGGGGTGGGGTGAAAAACTGTTTTTT
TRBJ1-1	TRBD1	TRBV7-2	CASSLAIFWTGGRSTEAFF	TGTGCCAGCAGCTTAGCGATTTTTTGGACAGGGGGTAGAAGCACTGAAGCTTTCTTT
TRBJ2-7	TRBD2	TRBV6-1	CASRLGRAGYEQYF	TGTGCCAGCAGACTTGGGAGGGCCGGCTACGAGCAGTACTTC
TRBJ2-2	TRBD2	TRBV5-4	CASSSGTSGYTGELFF	TGTGCCAGCAGCTCGGGGACTAGCGGATACACCGGGGAGCTGTTTTTT
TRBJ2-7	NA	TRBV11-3	CASSLGPAREQYF	TGTGCCAGCAGCCTAGGACCGGCGCGGGAGCAGTACTTC
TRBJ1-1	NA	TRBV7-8	CASSPQTVMTEAFF	TGTGCCAGCAGCCCCCAGACAGTAATGACTGAAGCTTTCTTT
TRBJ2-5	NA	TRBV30	CACQGQSQETQYF	TGTGCCTGCCAAGGACAGAGCCAAGAGACCCAGTACTTC
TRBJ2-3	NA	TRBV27	CASSAGYSQTDTQYF	TGTGCCAGCAGCGCGGGATACAGTCAGACAGATACGCAGTATTTT
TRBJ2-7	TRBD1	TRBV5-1	CASSLAGQGVHEQYF	TGCGCCAGCAGCTTGGCCGGACAGGGTGTCCACGAGCAGTACTTC
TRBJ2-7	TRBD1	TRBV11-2	CASSFRDSIYEQYF	TGTGCCAGCAGCTTCCGGGACAGTATCTACGAGCAGTACTTC
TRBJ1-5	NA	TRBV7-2	CASSLDGGGNQPQHF	TGTGCCAGCAGCTTAGATGGGGGGGGCAATCAGCCCCAGCATTTT
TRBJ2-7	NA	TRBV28	CASSLGQSTSYEQYF	TGTGCCAGCAGTTTAGGGCAGAGTACGTCCTACGAGCAGTACTTC
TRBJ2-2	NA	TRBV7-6	CAGSFGGHGSSGELFF	TGTGCCGGCAGCTTCGGGGGGCACGGTTCTTCCGGGGAGCTGTTTTTT
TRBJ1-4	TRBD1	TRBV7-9	CASSLPGQTRVEKLFF	TGTGCCAGCAGCTTGCCGGGACAGACCAGGGTGGAAAAACTGTTTTTT
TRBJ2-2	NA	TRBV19	CASSQANTGELFF	TGTGCCAGTAGTCAGGCGAACACCGGGGAGCTGTTTTTT
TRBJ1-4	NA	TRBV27	CASSYRVRVGEKLFF	TGTGCCAGCAGTTACAGGGTTCGGGTTGGTGAAAAACTGTTTTTT
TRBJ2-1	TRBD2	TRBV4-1	CASNPSSGRDDEQFF	TGCGCCAGCAACCCTTCGAGCGGGAGGGATGATGAGCAGTTCTTC
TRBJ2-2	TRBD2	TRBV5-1	CASSLVLAGSTGELFF	TGCGCCAGCAGCTTGGTACTAGCGGGTTCAACCGGGGAGCTGTTTTTT
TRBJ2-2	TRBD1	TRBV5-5	CASSLTGGAGTGELFF	TGTGCCAGCAGCCTTACAGGGGGCGCGGGCACCGGGGAGCTGTTTTTT
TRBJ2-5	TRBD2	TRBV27	CASSYRASGLQETQYF	TGTGCCAGCAGTTACAGAGCTAGCGGGCTCCAAGAGACCCAGTACTTC
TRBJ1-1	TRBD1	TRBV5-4	CASSQLKDREF	TGTGCCAGCAGCCAATTGAAAGACAGGGAATTT
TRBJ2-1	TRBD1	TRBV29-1	CSGGDRASNNEQFF	TGCAGCGGGGGGGACAGGGCTAGTAACAATGAGCAGTTCTTC
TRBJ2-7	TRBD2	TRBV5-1	CASSTIAGGRSYEQYF	TGCGCCAGCAGCACAATAGCGGGAGGGCGTTCCTACGAGCAGTACTTC
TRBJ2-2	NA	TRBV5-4	CASSSGGSTPLRTGELFF	TGTGCCAGCAGCTCTGGAGGGTCCACCCCGTTGCGCACCGGGGAGCTGTTTTTT
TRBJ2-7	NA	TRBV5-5	CASSLVGASYEQYF	TGTGCCAGCAGCTTGGTGGGGGCTTCCTACGAGCAGTACTTC
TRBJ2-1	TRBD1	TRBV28	CASSSSLGTEYNEQFF	TGTGCCAGCAGTTCATCCCTGGGGACAGAGTACAATGAGCAGTTCTTC
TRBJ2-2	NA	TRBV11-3	CASSLYQDTGELFF	TGTGCCAGCAGCTTATATCAGGACACCGGGGAGCTGTTTTTT
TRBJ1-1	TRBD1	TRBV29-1	CSVEDRVWAGGTEAFF	TGCAGCGTTGAAGATCGAGTCTGGGCAGGGGGCACTGAAGCTTTCTTT
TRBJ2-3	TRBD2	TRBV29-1	CSVQGLAGVPDTQYF	TGCAGCGTCCAAGGACTAGCGGGAGTTCCAGATACGCAGTATTTT
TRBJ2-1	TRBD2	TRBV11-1	CASSASAASGRNNEQFF	TGTGCCAGCAGCGCATCCGCTGCTAGCGGGAGAAACAATGAGCAGTTCTTC
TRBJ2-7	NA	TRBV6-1	CASSERELLLSYEQYF	TGTGCCAGCAGTGAAAGAGAGCTGCTCCTCTCCTACGAGCAGTACTTC
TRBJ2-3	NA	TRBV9	CASSVLNTDTQYF	TGTGCCAGCAGCGTTCTAAACACAGATACGCAGTATTTT